Listed below are T cell receptor beta chains from one sample, sequenced in a study of technical replicates of blood from a few donors. TCRdb's table, derived via immunoSEQ multiplex PCR, lists solely in-frame clones and lacks some. Here the sample spans tens of thousands of clones, 93% being singletons. Source material: T cells isolated from PBMCs. The origin of the receptors is a human donor in good health. Each CDR3 is given with its conserved first and last residue. A D gene is named only where the DNA matches it firmly. Clone size, where shown, is once, few, many, or a class for clones that have expanded.

len: 15
v_gene: TRBV28
abundance: NA
d_gene: TRBD1
j_gene: TRBJ1-1
CDR3nt: TGTGCCAGCACCACAGACAGGGATCGGAACACTGAAGCTTTCTTT
CDR3aa: CASTTDRDRNTEAFF

len: 13
v_gene: TRBV7-6
abundance: NA
d_gene: TRBD1
j_gene: TRBJ2-5
CDR3nt: TGTGCCAGCTCGGGACAGGGGAGAGAGACCCAGTACTTC
CDR3aa: CASSGQGRETQYF

len: 16
v_gene: TRBV10-2
abundance: NA
d_gene: NA
j_gene: TRBJ2-1
CDR3nt: TGCGCCAGCAGCTCTTCCCTAGCGCGCTCCTACAATGAGCAGTTCTTC
CDR3aa: CASSSSLARSYNEQFF

len: 15
v_gene: TRBV11-2
abundance: few
d_gene: NA
j_gene: TRBJ2-5
CDR3nt: TGTGCCAGCAGCCCAGGCGGACTTTACCAAGAGACCCAGTACTTC
CDR3aa: CASSPGGLYQETQYF

len: 13
v_gene: TRBV9
abundance: NA
d_gene: NA
j_gene: TRBJ1-1
CDR3nt: TGTGCCAGCAGCGTAACAGGGAACACTGAAGCTTTCTTT
CDR3aa: CASSVTGNTEAFF

len: 14
v_gene: TRBV27
abundance: NA
d_gene: NA
j_gene: TRBJ1-1
CDR3nt: TGTGCCAGCAGTTTATTTCCGGGGATCACTGAAGCTTTCTTT
CDR3aa: CASSLFPGITEAFF

len: 18
v_gene: TRBV4-3
abundance: few
d_gene: TRBD2
j_gene: TRBJ2-2
CDR3nt: TGCGCCAGCAGCCAAGGGCAAGGAGCGGGAGGGCCTCCCGGGGAGCTGTTTTTT
CDR3aa: CASSQGQGAGGPPGELFF

len: 12
v_gene: TRBV30
abundance: NA
d_gene: NA
j_gene: TRBJ2-1
CDR3nt: TGTGCCTGGAGTGTAAACTGGAATGAGCAGTTCTTC
CDR3aa: CAWSVNWNEQFF

len: 13
v_gene: TRBV19
abundance: NA
d_gene: TRBD1
j_gene: TRBJ2-7
CDR3nt: TGTGCCAGTGAGGCGACAGGGTCGAACGAGCAGTACTTC
CDR3aa: CASEATGSNEQYF

len: 13
v_gene: TRBV6-5
abundance: NA
d_gene: TRBD1
j_gene: TRBJ1-2
CDR3nt: TGTGCCAGCAGGACCGGACAGGGCGGGGGCTACACCTTC
CDR3aa: CASRTGQGGGYTF

len: 16
v_gene: TRBV5-1
abundance: NA
d_gene: TRBD2
j_gene: TRBJ2-3
CDR3nt: TGCGCCAGCAGCTCGGGGGAAGCGGGAGTAGCAGATACGCAGTATTTT
CDR3aa: CASSSGEAGVADTQYF

len: 13
v_gene: TRBV5-5
abundance: NA
d_gene: TRBD1
j_gene: TRBJ1-1
CDR3nt: TGTGCCAGCAAACAGGGGGCGAACACTGAAGCTTTCTTT
CDR3aa: CASKQGANTEAFF

len: 12
v_gene: TRBV9
abundance: NA
d_gene: NA
j_gene: TRBJ2-5
CDR3nt: TGTGCCAGCAGCAACCAGGGGGAGACCCAGTACTTC
CDR3aa: CASSNQGETQYF

len: 13
v_gene: TRBV28
abundance: once
d_gene: NA
j_gene: TRBJ2-3
CDR3nt: TGTGCCAGCAGATTGAGGGGCACAGATACGCAGTATTTT
CDR3aa: CASRLRGTDTQYF

len: 16
v_gene: TRBV4-3
abundance: NA
d_gene: TRBD2
j_gene: TRBJ2-7
CDR3nt: TGCGCCAGCAGCCAAGGAATAGCGGGCTACTCCTACGAGCAGTACTTC
CDR3aa: CASSQGIAGYSYEQYF

len: 14
v_gene: TRBV5-8
abundance: NA
d_gene: TRBD1
j_gene: TRBJ2-7
CDR3nt: TGTGCCAGCAGCTTGGACAGGGGGTGGAACGAGCAGTACTTC
CDR3aa: CASSLDRGWNEQYF

len: 16
v_gene: TRBV5-4
abundance: NA
d_gene: TRBD2
j_gene: TRBJ2-7
CDR3nt: TGTGCCAGCAGCTCCTTAGGCGGGGGGATCTCCTACGAGCAGTACTTC
CDR3aa: CASSSLGGGISYEQYF

len: 15
v_gene: TRBV30
abundance: NA
d_gene: NA
j_gene: TRBJ2-2
CDR3nt: TGTGCCTGCCCCCCCGCCGCCGGTAATGCCGGGGAGCTGTTTTTT
CDR3aa: CACPPAAGNAGELFF

len: 14
v_gene: TRBV27
abundance: NA
d_gene: TRBD2
j_gene: TRBJ2-7
CDR3nt: TGTGCCAGCAGTTTGGGACTAGCAGAGCACGAGCAGTACTTC
CDR3aa: CASSLGLAEHEQYF

len: 15
v_gene: TRBV6-5
abundance: once
d_gene: TRBD1
j_gene: TRBJ2-2
CDR3nt: TGTGCCAGCAGCACCGACAGGGTCAACACCGGGGAGCTGTTTTTT
CDR3aa: CASSTDRVNTGELFF

len: 14
v_gene: TRBV18
abundance: NA
d_gene: NA
j_gene: TRBJ1-4
CDR3nt: TGTGCCAGCTCACCAGAGGCACTTAATGAAAAACTGTTTTTT
CDR3aa: CASSPEALNEKLFF

len: 15
v_gene: TRBV6-6
abundance: NA
d_gene: NA
j_gene: TRBJ1-2
CDR3nt: TGTGCCAGCAGTTACAGGCCCGGGGGGGTCTATGGCTACACCTTC
CDR3aa: CASSYRPGGVYGYTF

len: 14
v_gene: TRBV6-1
abundance: NA
d_gene: NA
j_gene: TRBJ1-1
CDR3nt: TGTGCCAGCAGAGCAAATCAGGGGTCCACTGAAGCTTTCTTT
CDR3aa: CASRANQGSTEAFF

len: 15
v_gene: TRBV19
abundance: NA
d_gene: NA
j_gene: TRBJ2-7
CDR3nt: TGTGCCAGTAGTTATAGCGGCACTATGGGCCACGAGCAGTACTTC
CDR3aa: CASSYSGTMGHEQYF

len: 16
v_gene: TRBV4-1
abundance: NA
d_gene: NA
j_gene: TRBJ1-5
CDR3nt: TGCGCCAGCAGCCAAGTGTTTAAGAGAGCGTATCAGCCCCAGCATTTT
CDR3aa: CASSQVFKRAYQPQHF

len: 16
v_gene: TRBV9
abundance: NA
d_gene: TRBD2
j_gene: TRBJ2-3
CDR3nt: TGTGCCAGCAGCGCCGGGACTAGCGGGAGGGCAGATACGCAGTATTTT
CDR3aa: CASSAGTSGRADTQYF

len: 13
v_gene: TRBV29-1
abundance: NA
d_gene: TRBD1
j_gene: TRBJ1-1
CDR3nt: TGCAGCGTTTCAGGGGGTACTAACACTGAAGCTTTCTTT
CDR3aa: CSVSGGTNTEAFF

len: 14
v_gene: TRBV7-9
abundance: few
d_gene: TRBD1
j_gene: TRBJ1-5
CDR3nt: TGTGCCAGCAGCCCGACAGGGGAGAGTCAGCCCCAGCATTTT
CDR3aa: CASSPTGESQPQHF

len: 13
v_gene: TRBV15
abundance: once
d_gene: TRBD1
j_gene: TRBJ1-2
CDR3nt: TGTGCCACCAGCAGGGGACAGGAGAGGGGCTACACCTTC
CDR3aa: CATSRGQERGYTF

len: 14
v_gene: TRBV7-8
abundance: NA
d_gene: NA
j_gene: TRBJ2-5
CDR3nt: TGTGCCAGCAGCTTAGGACTCAGCAAAGAGACCCAGTACTTC
CDR3aa: CASSLGLSKETQYF

len: 13
v_gene: TRBV2
abundance: NA
d_gene: NA
j_gene: TRBJ2-7
CDR3nt: TGTGCCAGCAGTGACAGGGAAACCTACGAGCAGTACTTC
CDR3aa: CASSDRETYEQYF

len: 14
v_gene: TRBV4-2
abundance: NA
d_gene: TRBD1
j_gene: TRBJ1-5
CDR3nt: TGTGCCAGCAGCCTGGGACAGGGGGCCGAGCCCCAGCATTTT
CDR3aa: CASSLGQGAEPQHF

len: 15
v_gene: TRBV5-5
abundance: NA
d_gene: NA
j_gene: TRBJ1-1
CDR3nt: TGTGCCAGCAGCCCCCGGGACACAGATTACACTGAAGCTTTCTTT
CDR3aa: CASSPRDTDYTEAFF

len: 14
v_gene: TRBV27
abundance: NA
d_gene: NA
j_gene: TRBJ1-1
CDR3nt: TGTGCCAGCAGTTCCTCGACACTGAACACTGAAGCTTTCTTT
CDR3aa: CASSSSTLNTEAFF

len: 20
v_gene: TRBV5-1
abundance: NA
d_gene: TRBD2
j_gene: TRBJ2-2
CDR3nt: TGCGCCAGCAGTGCCGGGACTAGCGGGAGGACAACTTATAACACCGGGGAGCTGTTTTTT
CDR3aa: CASSAGTSGRTTYNTGELFF

len: 17
v_gene: TRBV19
abundance: NA
d_gene: TRBD2
j_gene: TRBJ2-5
CDR3nt: TGTGCCAGTAGTGGGGGAATCTTAGCGGGAGGGGAAGAGACCCAGTACTTC
CDR3aa: CASSGGILAGGEETQYF

len: 16
v_gene: TRBV7-9
abundance: NA
d_gene: TRBD1
j_gene: TRBJ2-7
CDR3nt: TGTGCCAGCAGCGAAGAGGACACAGGGGATCCCTACGAGCAGTACTTC
CDR3aa: CASSEEDTGDPYEQYF

len: 15
v_gene: TRBV13
abundance: NA
d_gene: TRBD2
j_gene: TRBJ2-1
CDR3nt: TGTGCCAGCAGCTTAGTACGAGCGGGGTACAATGAGCAGTTCTTC
CDR3aa: CASSLVRAGYNEQFF

len: 16
v_gene: TRBV4-3
abundance: NA
d_gene: TRBD1
j_gene: TRBJ1-4
CDR3nt: TGCGCCAGCAGCCAACAACCGGGACAGGGGTACGAAAAACTGTTTTTT
CDR3aa: CASSQQPGQGYEKLFF

len: 13
v_gene: TRBV7-9
abundance: NA
d_gene: TRBD1
j_gene: TRBJ2-2
CDR3nt: TGTGCCAGCACAGACAGGGAAACCGGGGAGCTGTTTTTT
CDR3aa: CASTDRETGELFF

len: 11
v_gene: TRBV29-1
abundance: NA
d_gene: NA
j_gene: TRBJ2-1
CDR3nt: TGCAGCCCCGGGACTTACAATGAGCAGTTCTTC
CDR3aa: CSPGTYNEQFF

len: 11
v_gene: TRBV6-5
abundance: NA
d_gene: TRBD1
j_gene: TRBJ2-7
CDR3nt: TGTGCCAGCCTCAGGGGGAACGAGCAGTACTTC
CDR3aa: CASLRGNEQYF

len: 15
v_gene: TRBV28
abundance: NA
d_gene: TRBD1
j_gene: TRBJ2-7
CDR3nt: TGTGCCAGCAGTTTAGGGGACAGGGCGAATTATGAGCAGTACTTC
CDR3aa: CASSLGDRANYEQYF

len: 13
v_gene: TRBV13
abundance: NA
d_gene: NA
j_gene: TRBJ2-1
CDR3nt: TGTGCCAGCAGCCAAACTCCCCACGGAGGGCGGTTCTTC
CDR3aa: CASSQTPHGGRFF

len: 16
v_gene: TRBV27
abundance: NA
d_gene: NA
j_gene: TRBJ1-1
CDR3nt: TGTGCCAGCAGTTTAGCTGGCAGGGAACTGGGTACTGAAGCTTTCTTT
CDR3aa: CASSLAGRELGTEAFF

len: 14
v_gene: TRBV13
abundance: once
d_gene: TRBD1
j_gene: TRBJ1-5
CDR3nt: TGTGCCAGCAGGCGACAGGGGGCGGCTCAGCCCCAGCATTTT
CDR3aa: CASRRQGAAQPQHF

len: 15
v_gene: TRBV2
abundance: NA
d_gene: NA
j_gene: TRBJ2-2
CDR3nt: TGTGCCAGCAGTGAATTGTCTAGCGTTCACGGGGAGCTGTTTTTT
CDR3aa: CASSELSSVHGELFF

len: 14
v_gene: TRBV21-1
abundance: NA
d_gene: NA
j_gene: TRBJ1-2
CDR3nt: TGTGCCAGCAGCGGGGGTGGGGGCTTCTATGGCTACACCTTC
CDR3aa: CASSGGGGFYGYTF

len: 13
v_gene: TRBV10-3
abundance: NA
d_gene: NA
j_gene: TRBJ1-4
CDR3nt: TGTGCCACAACTTCCGCGGTAGCTGAAAAACTGTTTTTT
CDR3aa: CATTSAVAEKLFF

len: 16
v_gene: TRBV2
abundance: NA
d_gene: NA
j_gene: TRBJ2-7
CDR3nt: TGTGCCAGCAGAGGGGCCCGACTAGTGGTATCCTACGAGCAGTACTTC
CDR3aa: CASRGARLVVSYEQYF

len: 11
v_gene: TRBV6-6
abundance: once
d_gene: NA
j_gene: TRBJ2-2
CDR3nt: TGTGCCAGCAGTTTAACCGGGGAGCTGTTTTTT
CDR3aa: CASSLTGELFF

len: 17
v_gene: TRBV4-2
abundance: once
d_gene: TRBD2
j_gene: TRBJ2-1
CDR3nt: TGTGCCAGCAGCCAGATTGGAGCGGGAGGAACCTACAATGAGCAGTTCTTC
CDR3aa: CASSQIGAGGTYNEQFF

len: 18
v_gene: TRBV14
abundance: NA
d_gene: TRBD2
j_gene: TRBJ2-1
CDR3nt: TGTGCCAGCAGCCAAGGGTTGACTAGCGGGAGGGTTTTCAATGAGCAGTTCTTC
CDR3aa: CASSQGLTSGRVFNEQFF